The 26 T cell receptor beta chains in this list originate from one sample, sequenced in a study of blood T cells in healthy people across ages. The use of a sample-barcoded 5' primer and a J-beta primer mix characterized a second PCR of roughly 7 to 12 cycles. TCRdb called the 5' RACE reads again in MiXCR, with one record for every CDR3 protein. Among around 320,000 distinct CDR3 sequences, 27% were seen once, and the ten largest hold over 25%. Sequences were obtained from blood. Source of these receptors: a woman between 70 and 85 years old in good health.

The gene calls are TRBV29-1 and TRBJ2-6; no definite D call. CDR1 is SQVTM, CDR2 ANQGSEA, per germline. Trimming took off 7 bases at V and 2 bases at J, with 9 bases between the two ends. The CDR3 is made up of 13 amino acids. In DNA, the CDR3 is TGCAGCGCCCTCCCTGCTGGGGCCAACGTCCTGACTTTC. Translated: CSALPAGANVLTF.

Only a few counts were recorded for this clonotype. The chain is built from TRBV28 and TRBJ2-2; D uncertain. There are 14 residues in the CDR3. The V end lost 7 bases, the J end lost 5 bases, and 14 bases lay between the germline ends. CDR1 MDHEN and CDR2 SYDVKM come from the germline V gene. CDR3 in amino acids: CASKSGRWTGELFF. CDR3 bases: TGTGCCAGCAAATCGGGCAGGTGGACCGGGGAGCTGTTTTTT.

This clonotype has only a few counts. The rearrangement joins TRBV15 to TRBJ1-4, with 9 bases that match TRBD1. The CDR3 covers 13 residues. Losses at the gene ends were 6 bases for V and 6 bases for J; bases not matched to a gene: 2. Germline assignment: CDR1 LNHNV and CDR2 YYDKDF (reference sequence). CDR3 in DNA: TGTGCCACCAGGAGACAGGGGGATGAAAAACTGTTTTTT. As protein: CATRRQGDEKLFF.

This clonotype was seen a few times. V usage is TRBV4-1 and J usage is TRBJ2-5, with D unclear. The J call may be incorrect, as the DNA end agrees better with TRBJ2-1. Germline CDR1 is MGHRA and CDR2 is YSYEKL. CDR3 size: 13 residues. CDR3 residues: CASSHEHGDEQFF. The CDR3 nucleotides are TGCGCCAGCAGCCACGAACATGGCGATGAGCAGTTCTTC.

There are a few counts of this clonotype. At one of its ends the junction is not consistent with the germline gene, which may arise from a read error. CDR3 bases: TGTGCCATCTCCAGGGACGGCACAGATATGCAGTATTTT. Protein sequence: CAISRDGTDMQYF. V gene TRBV24-1 combines with J gene TRBJ2-3, with D tentatively TRBD1 or TRBD2 (5 bases each). CDR3 length: 13 residues. CDR1 KGHDR and CDR2 SFDVKD come from the germline V gene.

Only a few counts were recorded for this clonotype. The CDR3 is CASQGQGSQPQHF. The CDR3 coding sequence is TGTGCCAGCCAAGGACAGGGCAGTCAGCCCCAGCATTTT. The chain joins TRBV19 to TRBJ1-5; 8 bases are shared with TRBD1. The germline CDR1 and CDR2 sequences are LNHDA and SQIVND (reference sequence). J gave up 6 bases and V 9 bases, and 7 bases lay outside the gene matches. This CDR3 contains 13 residues.

The chain has TRBV7-9 and TRBJ2-5, with D perhaps matching TRBD1 or TRBD2 (5 bases each). The J call may be faulty, since TRBJ2-7 better matches the DNA end. The CDR3 runs 15 residues. Germline values: CDR1 SEHNR, CDR2 FQNEAQ (reference sequence). In DNA, the CDR3 is TGTGCCAGCAGCTTAGTATCCAGGGCGGGCTACGAGCAGTACTTC. This translates into CASSLVSRAGYEQYF.

This clonotype was seen repeatedly, ten times or more. The rearrangement joins TRBV7-9 to TRBJ2-3, with 12 bases that match TRBD2. Germline V CDR1 and CDR2: SEHNR, FQNEAQ (reference sequence). V lost 5 bases and J lost 14; bases outside the gene matches: 5. CDR3 length equals 12 residues. The CDR3 coding sequence is TGTGCCAGCAGCCCTAGCGGGAGGGCCGGGTATTTT. It yields the protein CASSPSGRAGYF.

The chain links TRBV28 to TRBJ1-5; D may be TRBD1 (6 bases). CDR1 is MDHEN and CDR2 is SYDVKM in the germline V gene. V lost 3 bases and J 0 bases, leaving 12 bases between the germline ends. This CDR3 contains 16 residues. This CDR3 is CASSFGGLSSNQPQHF. The DNA of the CDR3 is TGTGCCAGCAGTTTCGGGGGCCTATCTAGCAATCAGCCCCAGCATTTT.

The genes are TRBV18 and TRBJ1-3; perhaps TRBD1 as D (6 bases). Germline V CDR1 and CDR2: KGHSH, LQKENI. Trimming cost V 3 bases and J 0 bases, with 15 bases left between them. The CDR3 totals 17 residues. CDR3 sequence reads: CASSPRATGRSGNTIYF. The CDR3 bases are TGTGCCAGCTCACCCAGAGCGACAGGCCGCTCTGGAAACACCATATATTTT.

This clonotype was recorded a few times. The chain has TRBV4-2 and TRBJ2-2, with D perhaps TRBD2 (5 bases). The CDR3 length is 13 residues. Germline CDR1 reads LGHNA; CDR2 reads YNFKEQ. V was clipped by 4 bases and J by 6 bases, with 9 bases between them. CDR3 in amino acids: CASSPSGAGELFF. CDR3 sequence (DNA): TGTGCCAGCAGCCCCAGCGGCGCCGGGGAGCTGTTTTTT.

This clonotype has only a few counts. The rearrangement links TRBV28 to TRBJ2-5; tentatively, D is TRBD1 (6 bases). TRBJ2-7 matches the DNA end more closely, so the J call is doubtful. This CDR3 has 14 amino acids. CDR1 MDHEN and CDR2 SYDVKM come from the germline V gene. The CDR3 reads CASSIQGNGDEQYF. The CDR3 coding sequence is TGTGCCAGCAGTATACAGGGTAACGGGGACGAGCAGTACTTC.

This clonotype was picked up a small number of times. The CDR3 nucleotides read TGTGCCAGCAGATCAGCGTACACTGAAGCTTTCTTT. This translates into CASRSAYTEAFF. V and J are TRBV6-2 or TRBV6-3 and TRBJ1-1; D is unresolved. This CDR3 is 12 amino acids long. V was shortened by 6 bases and J by 3 bases, with 8 bases between the two germline ends. CDR1 MNHEY and CDR2 SVGEGT come from the germline V gene.

This sequence joins TRBV11-2 and TRBJ1-2; D gene unclear. CDR1 is SGHAT and CDR2 is FQNNGV in the germline V gene. Between the trimmed V and J ends, which lost 3 bases and 7 bases, there was a span of 18 bases. This CDR3 has 15 residues. The CDR3 nucleotides read TGTGCCAGCAGCTTCCTAGGGTTTTCCCCTTTTGGCTACACCTTC. Protein: CASSFLGFSPFGYTF.

J is TRBJ2-4 and V is TRBV6-2 or TRBV6-3; 12 bases are shared with TRBD2. Germline V gene sequence: CDR1 MNHEY, CDR2 SVGEGT. V lost 0 bases to trimming and J lost 7 bases; unmatched junction nucleotides: 7. CDR3 size: 17 residues. The CDR3, as DNA: TGTGCCAGCAGTTACTCGCTAGCGGGAGGGAGCAGGAACATTCAGTACTTC. Protein product: CASSYSLAGGSRNIQYF.

The genes are TRBV6-2 or TRBV6-3 and TRBJ1-2; no clear D gene. The CDR3 has 11 amino acids. Germline V lookup: CDR1 MNHEY, CDR2 SVGEGT. The germline V and J ends were trimmed by 5 bases and 9 bases, with 10 bases remaining between them. The CDR3 DNA sequence: TGTGCCAGCAGTGGGAGTGGACGCTACACCTTC. It yields the protein CASSGSGRYTF.

This clonotype occurred a few times. Sequence at one end of the junction differs from germline and may be a read error. The chain uses TRBV2 and TRBJ2-6; D is possibly TRBD1 (5 bases). The CDR3 loop spans 13 amino acids. Germline V gene data show CDR1 as SNHLY and CDR2 as FYNNEI. CDR3 DNA: TGTGCCAGCAGCTCTACTGGGGCCGACGTCCTGACTTTC. Amino acids: CASSSTGADVLTF.

This clonotype was found a few times. This sequence joins TRBV27 and TRBJ2-1; TRBD2 aligns across 12 bases. This CDR3 has 16 amino acids. CDR1 and CDR2 (germline): MNHEY, SMNVEV (reference sequence). Germline trimming cut 6 bases from V and 3 bases from J; bases unmatched to any gene: 6. CDR3 in amino acids: CASRMTSGSLYNEQFF. DNA of the CDR3: TGTGCCAGCAGGATGACTAGCGGGAGCCTCTACAATGAGCAGTTCTTC.

The chain couples TRBV5-6 to TRBJ2-1; D possibly corresponds to TRBD2 (6 bases). This CDR3 is built from 13 residues. Germline V gives CDR1 SGHDT, CDR2 YYEEEE. V lost 10 bases, J lost 7 bases, and 18 bases lay in between. The CDR3 coding sequence is TGTGCCGGAGGGGATGGACCGTTTAATGAGCAGTTCTTC. This gives the protein CAGGDGPFNEQFF.

The chain links TRBV3-1 to TRBJ2-5; 8 nucleotides match TRBD2. The J call could be wrong; TRBJ2-7 is a better fit for the DNA end. Germline V CDR1 and CDR2: LGHDT, YNNKEL (reference sequence). This CDR3 has 15 amino acids. CDR3 DNA: TGTGCCAGCAGCCAAAGATTAGCGGGACCCTACGAGCAGTACTTC. Its translation: CASSQRLAGPYEQYF.

The chain carries TRBV6-2 or TRBV6-3 and TRBJ2-7; 11 bases are a match to TRBD2. Germline V gives CDR1 MNHEY, CDR2 SVGEGT. V gave up 8 bases and J gave up 3 bases; unmatched junction bases: 9. The CDR3 sequence is 15 residues long. This CDR3 reads CASYSLAGGFYEQYF. CDR3 coding DNA: TGTGCCAGCTATTCCCTAGCGGGAGGATTCTACGAGCAGTACTTC.

Details on this clonotype: With a much larger clone just one base away, this may be a read error. This rearrangement joins TRBV5-1 to TRBJ2-7; TRBD2 agrees at 9 bases. The germline gives CDR1 SGHRS, CDR2 YFSETQ. This CDR3 is 13 amino acids long. The CDR3 region has the DNA TGCGCCAGCAGTAGCGGGAGCTCCTACGGGCAGTACTTC. Protein product: CASSSGSSYGQYF.

This clonotype was recorded a few times. The chain has TRBV4-2 and TRBJ2-5; TRBD2 is a possible D gene (6 bases). The CDR3 has 14 residues. Looked up from germline, CDR1 is LGHNA and CDR2 is YNFKEQ. V dropped 0 bases and J dropped 5 bases, with 10 bases sitting between them. The CDR3 nucleotides read TGTGCCAGCAGCCAAGATGGGAGGCAGGAGACCCAGTACTTC. It codes for CASSQDGRQETQYF.

V usage is TRBV3-1 and J usage is TRBJ2-7, with D maybe TRBD1 (5 bases). V lost 4 bases to trimming and J lost 0 bases, with 13 bases between them. The germline CDR1 and CDR2 sequences are LGHDT and YNNKEL (reference sequence). This CDR3 region has 15 residues. CDR3 protein: CASSPDTASSYEQYF. The DNA of the CDR3 is TGTGCCAGCAGCCCGGACACCGCGAGCTCCTACGAGCAGTACTTC.

V is TRBV18 and J is TRBJ1-3, with D unclear. The V end lost 1 base, the J end lost 4 bases, and 8 bases lay between the germline ends. CDR1 is KGHSH and CDR2 is LQKENI in the germline V gene. This CDR3 is built from 14 residues. The CDR3 loop reads CASSPHRDGNTIYF. CDR3 coding DNA: TGTGCCAGCTCACCACACAGAGACGGAAACACCATATATTTT.

The rearrangement uses TRBV5-5 and TRBJ2-1; 10 bases agree with TRBD2. Germline V gene data show CDR1 as SGHKS and CDR2 as YYEKEE (reference sequence). This CDR3 spans 16 amino acids. With 4 bases clipped from V and 4 bases from J, the junction kept 8 bases outside the gene matches. CDR3 loop: CASSRIGTSAYNEQFF. Written as DNA, the CDR3 is TGTGCCAGCAGCCGAATTGGGACTAGCGCTTACAATGAGCAGTTCTTC.